Below are 22 T cell receptor beta chains sequenced from a single sample in a study of blood T cell repertoires in COVID-19. Generated by immunoSEQ multiplex PCR, the TCRdb table keeps only in-frame clones and is missing some. The sample records more than 250,000 clones, roughly 84% being singletons. Sequenced: peripheral blood. Receptors were obtained from a human donor in a cohort sampled during active COVID-19.

The rearrangement joins TRBV19 to TRBJ2-7; 11 bases align to TRBD2. The CDR3 is made up of 17 amino acids. The J segment lost 2 bases and the V segment lost 3 bases, leaving 9 bases of the junction unmatched. The germline CDR1 and CDR2 sequences are LNHDA and SQIVND (reference sequence). CDR3 nucleotide sequence: TGTGCCAGTAGTATTATAGCGGGAGGGGTTACCCCCTACGAGCAGTACTTC. Its protein product is CASSIIAGGVTPYEQYF.

The chain links TRBV6-6 to TRBJ2-7; 7 positions agree with TRBD1. Germline V gene lookup returns CDR1 MNHNY and CDR2 SVGAGI (reference sequence). V gave up 8 bases and J gave up 1 base; unmatched junction bases: 8. The CDR3 spans 14 residues. The CDR3 region has the DNA TGTGCCAGCCGAGAAGGGGGCTTGTCCTACGAGCAGTACTTC. It translates to CASREGGLSYEQYF.

The rearrangement joins TRBV7-8 to TRBJ1-5; D may be TRBD1 (5 bases). The V end lost 0 bases, the J end lost 4 bases, and 7 bases lay between the germline ends. In germline, CDR1 is SGHVS, CDR2 FQNEAQ. The CDR3 extends over 14 amino acids. CDR3 residues: CASSLAKGNQPQHF. As DNA, the CDR3 is TGTGCCAGCAGCTTAGCGAAGGGGAATCAGCCCCAGCATTTT.

This clone appeared once. Distinct nucleotide sequences in the sample also encode this CDR3. This rearrangement joins TRBV18 to TRBJ2-5; no definite D call. V was cut by 1 base and J by 5 bases, with 5 bases left in between. Germline V gene data show CDR1 as KGHSH and CDR2 as LQKENI. The length of the CDR3 is 12 residues. The CDR3 DNA reads TGTGCCAGCTCACCACGCGAGGAGACCCAGTACTTC. Its protein product is CASSPREETQYF.

CDR3 protein: CASRRTSGSTTGELFF. In DNA, the CDR3 is TGTGCCAGCAGGAGGACTAGCGGGAGTACCACCGGGGAGCTGTTTTTT. This rearrangement joins TRBV2 to TRBJ2-2; 13 bases map to TRBD2. Per germline, CDR1 SNHLY and CDR2 FYNNEI. The junction had 5 bases not matched to a gene; V was cut back by 6 bases and J by 4 bases. The CDR3 loop spans 16 amino acids.

This chain links TRBV4-3 with TRBJ2-2, with a weak D call TRBD1 (6 bases). The CDR3 covers 16 residues. CDR1 is LGHNA, CDR2 YSLEER, per germline. With 1 base removed from V and 3 bases from J, the gap between germline ends came to 12 bases. CDR3 in amino acids: CASSQVGRGYTGELFF. CDR3 in DNA: TGCGCCAGCAGCCAAGTAGGCAGGGGTTACACCGGGGAGCTGTTTTTT.

The chain links TRBV19 to TRBJ2-2; D possibly corresponds to TRBD2 (6 bases). Looked up from germline, CDR1 is LNHDA and CDR2 is SQIVND (reference sequence). The V end lost 5 bases, the J end lost 7 bases, and 14 bases lay between the germline ends. The CDR3 length is 14 residues. The CDR3 sequence is CASSSSAEGGELFF. The CDR3 DNA follows: TGTGCCAGTAGTTCATCTGCGGAGGGCGGGGAGCTGTTTTTT. Filled out from reference TRBV19 and TRBJ2-2, the complete variable domain reads DGGITQSPKYLFRKEGQNVTLSCEQNLNHDAMYWYRQDPGQGLRLIYYSQIVNDFQKGDIAEGYSVSREKKESFPLTVTSAQKNPTAFYLCASSSSAEGGELFFGEGSRLTVL.

The V and J genes are TRBV19 and TRBJ2-6; 7 bases match TRBD1. Germline V lookup: CDR1 LNHDA, CDR2 SQIVND (reference sequence). The CDR3 is made up of 16 amino acids. The V and J ends lost 7 bases and 4 bases, in that order; junction bases with no gene match: 10. The CDR3 here is CASTGDRAGGANVLTF. The CDR3 region has the DNA TGTGCCAGTACCGGAGACAGGGCAGGGGGGGCCAACGTCCTGACTTTC.

The chain carries TRBV6-5 and TRBJ2-2; 12 bases line up with TRBD2. This CDR3 is 16 amino acids long. J lost 4 bases, V lost 4 bases, and 4 bases had no gene match. Germline CDR1 MNHEY, CDR2 SVGAGI. The CDR3 bases are TGTGCCAGCAGTTCACTAGCGGGAGGAGGCACCGGGGAGCTGTTTTTT. Translation gives CASSSLAGGGTGELFF.

The chain recombines TRBV5-4 with TRBJ2-5; perhaps TRBD2 as D (6 bases). This CDR3 is 17 amino acids long. V lost 0 bases and J 2 bases, leaving 17 bases between the germline ends. The germline V gene encodes CDR1 SGHNT and CDR2 YYREEE (reference sequence). The CDR3 here is CASSLVGRGAGQETQYF. The CDR3 nucleotides read TGTGCCAGCAGCTTGGTGGGACGAGGGGCGGGGCAAGAGACCCAGTACTTC.

The V call is TRBV28, the J call TRBJ2-1; TRBD1 is a possible D gene (6 bases). With 8 bases removed from V and 4 bases from J, the gap between germline ends came to 9 bases. CDR1 MDHEN and CDR2 SYDVKM come from the germline V gene. The CDR3 consists of 12 residues. The CDR3: CASGDRYNEQFF. The CDR3 region has the DNA TGTGCCAGCGGAGACAGGTACAATGAGCAGTTCTTC. Full variable domain (remainder filled in from reference TRBV28 and TRBJ2-1): DVKVTQSSRYLVKRTGEKVFLECVQDMDHENMFWYRQDPGLGLRLIYFSYDVKMKEKGDIPEGYSVSREKKERFSLILESASTNQTSMYLCASGDRYNEQFFGPGTRLTVL.

The rearrangement joins TRBV4-1 to TRBJ1-4, with 8 bases aligning to TRBD1. The CDR3 contains 16 residues. Germline V CDR1 and CDR2: MGHRA, YSYEKL. V lost 1 base to trimming and J lost 7 bases; unmatched junction nucleotides: 8. CDR3 coding DNA: TGCGCCAGCAGCCAAGTCGGACAGGGATTGGGTGAAAAACTGTTTTTT. It encodes CASSQVGQGLGEKLFF.

The chain uses TRBV5-5 and TRBJ2-3; perhaps TRBD2 as D (7 bases). CDR3 length: 18 amino acids. Trimming removed 4 bases at V and 2 bases at J, with 23 bases between. Germline V gene sequence: CDR1 SGHKS, CDR2 YYEKEE (reference sequence). CDR3 amino acids: CASSDRLGRGANTDTQYF. The CDR3 nucleotides are TGTGCCAGCAGCGACCGACTAGGGAGGGGGGCAAACACAGATACGCAGTATTTT.

The chain recombines TRBV6-5 with TRBJ1-3, with 8 bases identical to TRBD1. Trimming at V came to 6 bases and at J to 2 bases, leaving 6 bases not matched to a gene. The CDR3 loop spans 15 amino acids. The germline V gene encodes CDR1 MNHEY and CDR2 SVGAGI. For the CDR3, the DNA is TGTGCCAGCAGCATAGACAGGGGTACTGGAAACACCATATATTTT. This gives the protein CASSIDRGTGNTIYF.

The chain employs TRBV28 and TRBJ1-5, with 8 bases lining up with TRBD1. The germline V gene encodes CDR1 MDHEN and CDR2 SYDVKM. The CDR3 is 15 residues long. The J segment lost 5 bases and the V segment lost 7 bases, leaving 10 bases of the junction unmatched. The CDR3 nucleotides read TGTGCCAGCATCCCTCAGGGGGCGCCGGATCAGCCCCAGCATTTT. As protein: CASIPQGAPDQPQHF.

The genes are TRBV2 and TRBJ1-1; D not resolved. Germline loops: CDR1 SNHLY, CDR2 FYNNEI. Trimming removed 4 bases from V and 0 bases from J, with 6 bases in between. The CDR3 spans 13 residues. The CDR3 spells CASSVAMNTEAFF. CDR3 sequence (DNA): TGTGCCAGCAGTGTGGCAATGAACACTGAAGCTTTCTTT. The complete variable domain, with remaining parts taken from reference TRBV2 and TRBJ1-1, reads EPEVTQTPSHQVTQMGQEVILRCVPISNHLYFYWYRQILGQKVEFLVSFYNNEISEKSEIFDDQFSVERPDGSNFTLKIRSTKLEDSAMYFCASSVAMNTEAFFGQGTRLTVV.

The rearrangement links TRBV14 to TRBJ2-1; perhaps TRBD1 as D (7 bases). Germline CDR1 and CDR2: SGHDN and FVKESK. Trimming shortened V by 4 bases and J by 4 bases, and 14 bases separated the two germline ends. The CDR3 contains 15 residues. The DNA for the CDR3 is TGTGCCAGCAGCCTTCGCCAGGGGGGATACAATGAGCAGTTCTTC. Its protein product is CASSLRQGGYNEQFF.

The V gene is TRBV7-9, the J gene TRBJ1-5; a possible D gene is TRBD1 (5 bases). V shed 3 bases and J shed 5 bases, with 11 bases lying between them. The CDR3 extends over 14 amino acids. The V gene's germline CDR1 is SEHNR and CDR2 FQNEAQ (reference sequence). CDR3 amino acids: CASSFSGTDQPQHF. CDR3 DNA: TGTGCCAGCAGCTTCTCAGGGACTGATCAGCCCCAGCATTTT.

Remarks on this clone: The DNA is left out, because the CDR3 cannot be placed on it with certainty; the CDR3 is given as TCRdb lists it. V gene TRBV21-1 combines with J gene TRBJ2-7; the table names TRBD2, a call not compared with the DNA. TRBV21-1 is flagged as a pseudogene. Termini included, the CDR3 measures 19 amino acids. The CDR3 spells CASGMGVAGGTKAVYEQYF.

This clone was observed once. The genes are TRBV7-2 and TRBJ2-5; possibly TRBD1 for D (5 bases). The length of the CDR3 is 16 residues. The V gene's germline CDR1 is SGHTA and CDR2 FQGNSA. Trimming pared 1 base from V and 1 base from J, leaving 13 bases between. The CDR3 coding sequence is TGTGCCAGCAGCTTAGATTGGGGCAGGGTCCAAGAGACCCAGTACTTC. Its translation: CASSLDWGRVQETQYF.

The chain employs TRBV5-6 and TRBJ2-7; 7 positions agree with TRBD2. The CDR3 consists of 14 residues. With V trimmed by 0 bases and J by 2 bases, 2 bases remained unmatched. Germline loops: CDR1 SGHDT, CDR2 YYEEEE. The CDR3 reads CASSLGLATYEQYF. The DNA of the CDR3 is TGTGCCAGCAGCTTGGGACTAGCTACCTACGAGCAGTACTTC. The variable domain in full, completed from reference TRBV5-6 and TRBJ2-7, reads DAGVTQSPTHLIKTRGQQVTLRCSPKSGHDTVSWYQQALGQGPQFIFQYYEEEERQRGNFPDRFSGHQFPNYSSELNVNALLLGDSALYLCASSLGLATYEQYFGPGTRLTVT.

The rearrangement joins TRBV18 to TRBJ2-3; a weak D match, TRBD1 (5 bases). V gave up 2 bases and J gave up 2 bases, with 11 bases separating them. From germline, CDR1 is KGHSH and CDR2 LQKENI. The length of the CDR3 is 15 residues. CDR3 amino acids: CASSPGLGDTDTQYF. The CDR3, as DNA: TGTGCCAGCTCACCAGGGTTAGGGGACACAGATACGCAGTATTTT. Full variable domain (outside the CDR3, taken from reference TRBV18 and TRBJ2-3): NAGVMQNPRHLVRRRGQEARLRCSPMKGHSHVYWYRQLPEEGLKFMVYLQKENIIDESGMPKERFSAEFPKEGPSILRIQQVVRGDSAAYFCASSPGLGDTDTQYFGPGTRLTVL.